This note documents a single T cell receptor beta chain sequence. Its antigen remains unknown. This record belongs to a study of cytomegalovirus exposure and HLA in healthy donors. Study context: Both the 120 validation repertoires and the roughly 640 first-cohort repertoires used the same platform, as reported by a later analysis. General study results and limits: It was reportedly the case that the classifier diagnosed cytomegalovirus status with high specificity and sensitivity.

Data came from immunoSEQ multiplex PCR; TCRdb stores just in-frame clones and leaves some out. The sample lists 250,000 to 400,000 clones; approximately 85% were seen once. The donors belonged to the approximately 120-subject validation cohort, separate from the approximately 700-subject first cohort. Looked up from germline, CDR1 is SGHVS and CDR2 is FNYEAQ. The CDR3 totals 15 residues. V gave up 1 base and J gave up 3 bases; unmatched junction bases: 5. This chain joins TRBV7-6 and TRBJ1-2, with TRBD1 matching 7 bases. Sequenced input: PBMCs. The source of this sequence is a man under 40 in good health and CMV-seronegative. The CDR3 DNA sequence: TGTGCCAGCAGCTTAGGCTCTGGACAGGACTATGGCTACACCTTC. Amino acid sequence: CASSLGSGQDYGYTF.